This T cell receptor beta chain was documented in a study of shared clonotypes between healthy human individuals. About the research overall: Three CD4 naive, three CD4 memory, two CD8 naive and one CD8 memory plate were used per donor.

Germline V gene lookup returns CDR1 SQVTM and CDR2 ANQGSEA. The length of the CDR3 is 13 residues. Between the trimmed V and J ends, which lost 5 bases and 2 bases, there was a span of 13 bases. Here immunoSEQ multiplex PCR was the method, and the copy in TCRdb shows in-frame clones only, minus some. The sample lists roughly 1,000,000 clones, roughly 74% occurring once. The sequence derives from a man younger than 35 in good health. Some clones in this sample may be carry-over from other donors' samples. The chain employs TRBV29-1 and TRBJ2-7; D unclear. The specimen was memory CD4+ T cells from PBMCs. The subset was: CD45RA-negative fraction. The CDR3 reads CSVQLMSAYEQYF. The CDR3 nucleotides are TGCAGCGTTCAGCTCATGTCCGCCTACGAGCAGTACTTC.